This record concerns one T cell receptor beta chain sequence. V lost 4 bases and J lost 9, with 16 bases in between. Germline V lookup: CDR1 SQVTM, CDR2 ANQGSEA. The CDR3 length is 13 residues. Source study methods: ImmunoSEQ output lacked quality scores and full-length reads, limiting matched filtering. The protocol was immunoSEQ multiplex PCR, while the TCRdb copy is restricted to in-frame clones and leaves out a portion. From that table come the V and J calls and clone size; the DNA was used to work out D and trimming. The sample records some 1,100,000 clones, roughly 74% being singletons. These data belong to a study of shared clonotypes between healthy human individuals.

Sequencing input: memory CD4+ T cells from PBMCs. Subset given: CD45RA-negative fraction. The chain employs TRBV29-1 and TRBJ2-1; D perhaps matches TRBD2 (5 bases). This TCR derives from a man between 18 and 35 years old in good health. Some clones in this sample may be carry-over from other donors' samples. The DNA for the CDR3 is TGCAGCGTTGTTAGGACGGGGTCTGGTGAGCAGTTCTTC. It specifies CSVVRTGSGEQFF.